This is a list of T cell receptor beta chains from one sample in a study of T cell responses to AZD1222 COVID-19 vaccine. Clones were sequenced by immunoSEQ multiplex PCR, and TCRdb holds only the in-frame ones, with some missing. The sample includes approximately 150,000 clones, 90% of them seen just once. Sequenced material: peripheral blood, taken 28 days after the second AZD1222 dose. These receptors all come from an adult who received the AZD1222 COVID-19 vaccine. Both conserved end residues are part of each CDR3. The order of the fields is D gene, clone size, V gene, J gene, CDR3 DNA, CDR3 protein. A D gene is named only where the DNA matches it firmly. Clone size, where shown, is once, few, many, or a class for clones that have expanded.

-	-	TRBV30	TRBJ1-3	TGTGCCTGGAGTGAAGTATACAGACGATTTGGAAACACCATATATTTT	CAWSEVYRRFGNTIYF
TRBD1	-	TRBV3-1/TRBV3-2	TRBJ2-5	TGTGCCAGCAGCCTGGGGACAGGTCATTTGGCCCAGTACTTC	CASSLGTGHLAQYF
TRBD1	-	TRBV5-1	TRBJ1-4	TGCGCCAGCAGCTTGGTACAGGGGGGTGAAAAACTGTTTTTT	CASSLVQGGEKLFF
-	-	TRBV19	TRBJ1-2	TGTGCCAGTAGTATCTTGCAGGGTGCTCGGGGCTACACCTTC	CASSILQGARGYTF
TRBD1	-	TRBV30	TRBJ1-6	TGTGCCGGGGGACAGTACAATTCACCCCTCCACTTT	CAGGQYNSPLHF
TRBD1	-	TRBV6-1	TRBJ1-2	TGTGCCAGCACCGAAGCACCTAAAGGACAGGGTTTCTATGGCTACACCTTC	CASTEAPKGQGFYGYTF
-	-	TRBV20-1	TRBJ1-5	TGCAGTGCTAGTGGAGGGAATCAGCCCCAGCATTTT	CSASGGNQPQHF
TRBD1	-	TRBV9	TRBJ2-1	TGTGCCAGCAGCCCGGGGACAGGGAACCTCTTTGAGCAGTTCTTC	CASSPGTGNLFEQFF
-	-	TRBV7-9	TRBJ2-7	TGTGCCAGCAGCCCACAGGGTCGGGCAATCCACGAGCAGTACTTC	CASSPQGRAIHEQYF
-	-	TRBV9	TRBJ2-3	TGTGCCAGCAGCGTAAGAATCTTTGATACGCAGTATTTT	CASSVRIFDTQYF
TRBD1	-	TRBV19	TRBJ2-5	TGTGCCAGTAGTATAGGAGGGGGCGCATCGGAGACCCAGTACTTC	CASSIGGGASETQYF
-	-	TRBV29-1	TRBJ1-4	TGCAGCGTTGAACGCGCAGGAAAACTGTTTTTT	CSVERAGKLFF
-	-	TRBV28	TRBJ2-7	TGTGCCAGCTCCGCCGATCGCCTGATTGCCCATAGATACTTC	CASSADRLIAHRYF
TRBD1	-	TRBV7-2	TRBJ2-2	TGTGCCAGCGGATTGACAGGGTTCAACACCGGGGAGCTGTTTTTT	CASGLTGFNTGELFF
TRBD2	-	TRBV7-2	TRBJ2-1	TGTGCCAGCAGCCCACTAGCGGGAGGGCCCTCGTACAATGAGCAGTTCTTC	CASSPLAGGPSYNEQFF
-	-	TRBV4-1	TRBJ2-2	TGCGCCAGCAGCCAAGACCGACAGGTCAACACCGGGGAGCTGTTTTTT	CASSQDRQVNTGELFF
-	-	TRBV5-4	TRBJ2-2	TGTGCCAGCAGCTTGGGACAGTCGAACACCGGGGAGCTGTTTTTT	CASSLGQSNTGELFF
-	-	TRBV11-2	TRBJ1-1	TGTGCCAGCAGAAAAGGGGTCACTGAAGCTTTCTTT	CASRKGVTEAFF
-	-	TRBV30	TRBJ2-2	TGTGCCTGGCGCAGGGCAGCGAACACCGGGGAGCTGTTTTTT	CAWRRAANTGELFF
-	once	TRBV28	TRBJ1-5	TGTGCCAGCAGTTTACCAACCCACAGGGGCAATCAGCCCCAGCATTTT	CASSLPTHRGNQPQHF
-	-	TRBV30	TRBJ1-2	TGTGCCTGGAGTGCCCGCTATGGCTACACCTTC	CAWSARYGYTF
-	-	TRBV6-5	TRBJ1-2	TGTGCCAGCAGCGGACGGGTTCAGTCCTATGGCTACACCTTC	CASSGRVQSYGYTF
-	-	TRBV5-6	TRBJ1-3	TGTGCCAGCAGCTTGGCCGGGGGCTCTGGAAACACCATATATTTT	CASSLAGGSGNTIYF
-	-	TRBV12-3/TRBV12-4	TRBJ1-2	TGTGCCAGCAGTTTGAACAGGGAGGACTACACCTTC	CASSLNREDYTF
TRBD2	-	TRBV18	TRBJ2-7	TGTGCCAGCTCCTCCTCTAGCGGGAGGATGTTAGAGCAGTACTTC	CASSSSSGRMLEQYF
TRBD1	-	TRBV28	TRBJ1-5	TGTGCCAGCACCCCGGACAGGGTTCAGCCCCAGCATTTT	CASTPDRVQPQHF
TRBD1	-	TRBV11-2	TRBJ2-3	TGTGCCAGCAGCCTGGGACAGGGGTTCACAGATACGCAGTATTTT	CASSLGQGFTDTQYF
-	-	TRBV5-1	TRBJ2-3	TGCGCCAGCAGCACAGAGGACAGCTGGAAACCTAGCACAGATACGCAGTATTTT	CASSTEDSWKPSTDTQYF
-	-	TRBV6-5	TRBJ1-3	TGTGCCAGCAGTTACTCAACAGGAGTCTCTGGAAACACCATATATTTT	CASSYSTGVSGNTIYF
-	-	TRBV19	TRBJ2-6	TGTGCCAGTAGTATTCGGTCTGGGGGCGCCGGGGCCAACGTCCTGACTTTC	CASSIRSGGAGANVLTF
-	-	TRBV5-4	TRBJ1-6	TGTGCCAGCAGCTTTGCCCAAGGAGGAGGGTCCTATAATTCACCCCTCCACTTT	CASSFAQGGGSYNSPLHF
-	once	TRBV10-1	TRBJ1-1	TGCGCCAGCAGTGAGTCGAGGGTTACAGGGCAAGGTGAAGCTTTCTTT	CASSESRVTGQGEAFF
-	-	TRBV10-3	TRBJ1-1	TGTGCCGCCCGGGGGAGGGAGAACACTGAAGCTTTCTTT	CAARGRENTEAFF
-	-	TRBV4-2	TRBJ1-5	TGTGCCAGCAGCCAAATGGGACCAAGCAATCAGCCCCAGCATTTT	CASSQMGPSNQPQHF
-	-	TRBV6-6	TRBJ1-1	TGTGCCAGCAGTTATAGGGTAGACACTGAAGCTTTCTTT	CASSYRVDTEAFF
-	-	TRBV19	TRBJ1-5	TGTGCCAGTAGTATCTTCTACGAGGACAGCGGGGGGAATCAGCCCCAGCATTTT	CASSIFYEDSGGNQPQHF
-	-	TRBV18	TRBJ2-3	TGTGCCAGCTCACCACGGTCGTTTGATACGCAGTATTTT	CASSPRSFDTQYF
-	-	TRBV28	TRBJ1-1	TGTGCCAGCAGTTTATGGGGCGGGGACACTGAAGCTTTCTTT	CASSLWGGDTEAFF